What follows are 6 T cell receptor beta chains derived from one specimen sequenced in a study of OX40 agonist ivuxolimab in advanced cancers. Assay: immunoSEQ multiplex PCR; the TCRdb copy retains only in-frame clones and omits some. The data show around 60,000 clones, roughly 84% seen once. Sequencing was performed on CD4+ or CD8+ T cells sorted from blood, taken in a trial of the OX40 agonist ivuxolimab. Receptors originate from an adult with an advanced solid tumor such as melanoma, head and neck, liver or kidney cancer.

This rearrangement joins TRBV28 to TRBJ1-1; 7 positions match TRBD1. The CDR3 covers 12 residues. Germline assignment: CDR1 MDHEN and CDR2 SYDVKM. The V gene end was trimmed by 8 bases and the J gene end by 1 base; junction bases not matched to a gene: 1. The DNA for the CDR3 is TGTGCCAGCTGGGACAGGAACACTGAAGCTTTCTTT. This translates into CASWDRNTEAFF.

This chain connects TRBV5-4 to TRBJ1-1; unclear D gene. The length of the CDR3 is 15 residues. Trimming removed 0 bases at V and 1 base at J, with 10 bases between. The germline V gene encodes CDR1 SGHNT and CDR2 YYREEE (reference sequence). The CDR3 DNA is TGTGCCAGCAGCTTGGCCGGGGTATGGAACACTGAAGCTTTCTTT. Translated, it gives CASSLAGVWNTEAFF.

As for this clone: Other DNA sequences in the same sample also yield this CDR3. V is TRBV9 and J is TRBJ1-3, with D perhaps matching TRBD1 (5 bases). Germline V gene lookup returns CDR1 SGDLS and CDR2 YYNGEE. Between the trimmed V and J ends, which lost 2 bases and 3 bases, there was a span of 6 bases. The CDR3 consists of 13 residues. The CDR3 nucleotides are TGTGCCAGCAGCGTTGACAGTGGAAACACCATATATTTT. Its protein is CASSVDSGNTIYF.

The V and J genes are TRBV29-1 and TRBJ1-2; no clear D. Trimming stripped 4 bases from V and 2 bases from J, with 8 bases between. Germline V lookup: CDR1 SQVTM, CDR2 ANQGSEA. The CDR3 consists of 12 residues. The CDR3 nucleotides are TGCAGCGTTGGGAGGGCGAACTATGGCTACACCTTC. Amino acids: CSVGRANYGYTF.

The chain links TRBV28 to TRBJ2-7; D is unresolved. In germline, CDR1 is MDHEN, CDR2 SYDVKM. Trimming pared 3 bases from V and 2 bases from J, leaving 11 bases between. The CDR3 length is 14 residues. CDR3 bases: TGTGCCAGCAGTTTGGGCCGCCGTACCTACGAGCAGTACTTC. Amino acid sequence: CASSLGRRTYEQYF. Full variable domain (rest looked up from reference TRBV28 and TRBJ2-7): DVKVTQSSRYLVKRTGEKVFLECVQDMDHENMFWYRQDPGLGLRLIYFSYDVKMKEKGDIPEGYSVSREKKERFSLILESASTNQTSMYLCASSLGRRTYEQYFGPGTRLTVT.

The rearrangement joins TRBV19 to TRBJ2-2; 7 bases are a match to TRBD2. V dropped 1 base and J dropped 4; count of bases not matched to a gene: 3. The CDR3 is 15 residues long. Per germline, CDR1 LNHDA and CDR2 SQIVND (reference sequence). The CDR3 is CASSIVSGGTGELFF. CDR3 DNA: TGTGCCAGTAGTATAGTTTCGGGGGGCACCGGGGAGCTGTTTTTT.